The clone carrying this TCR beta chain appeared a few times. This specimen belongs to a study of T cells in Graves' hyperthyroidism and ophthalmopathy. With 6 bases clipped from V and 0 bases from J, the junction kept 6 bases outside the gene matches. Germline-derived CDR1 and CDR2 are LNHDA and SQIVND (reference sequence). This CDR3 spans 15 amino acids. Amplified TCR beta CDR3 regions came from RNA transcripts. The primer set for the first-round RT-PCR of the TCR CDR3 was HTBI. TCRdb recomputed calls from the multiplex PCR reads with MiXCR, one row per CDR3 protein. Of 550,000 to 600,000 distinct CDR3 sequences in the sample, 12% to 15% were seen once.

The chain has TRBV19 and TRBJ1-1; 8 bases line up with TRBD1. This receptor was identified in a woman younger than 30 with Graves' ophthalmopathy. Input material: blood. The CDR3 DNA sequence: TGTGCCAGTAGGCCTCGGACAGGGTTGAACACTGAAGCTTTCTTT. Its protein product is CASRPRTGLNTEAFF.